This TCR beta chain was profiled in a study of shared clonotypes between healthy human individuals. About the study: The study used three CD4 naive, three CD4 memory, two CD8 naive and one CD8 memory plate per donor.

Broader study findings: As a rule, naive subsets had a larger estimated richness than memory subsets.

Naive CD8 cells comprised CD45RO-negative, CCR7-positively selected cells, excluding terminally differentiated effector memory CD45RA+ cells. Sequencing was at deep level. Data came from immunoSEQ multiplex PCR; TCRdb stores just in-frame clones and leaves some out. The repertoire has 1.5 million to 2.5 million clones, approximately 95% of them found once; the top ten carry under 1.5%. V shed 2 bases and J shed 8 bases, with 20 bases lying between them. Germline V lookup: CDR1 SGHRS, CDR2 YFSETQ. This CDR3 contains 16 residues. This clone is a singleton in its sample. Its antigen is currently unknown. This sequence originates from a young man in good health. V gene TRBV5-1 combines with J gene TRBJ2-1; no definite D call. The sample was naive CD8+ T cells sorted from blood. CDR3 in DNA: TGCGCCAGCAGCTTCAGCCTGACAACAATCACATATGAGCAGTTCTTC. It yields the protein CASSFSLTTITYEQFF.